The next 30 T cell receptor beta chains were all read from a single sample in a study of PD-1 blockade in classical Hodgkin lymphoma. Assay: immunoSEQ multiplex PCR; the TCRdb copy retains only in-frame clones and omits some. The table has over 50,000 clones, 87% seen once. Noted time point: cycle 4 day 1 (C4D1), after five to seven weeks of nivolumab. Each patient's relapse followed autologous stem cell transplantation, and brentuximab vedotin exposure varied. Here the sequenced sample was peripheral blood mononuclear cells (PBMCs), taken before the fourth cycle of nivolumab. The receptors come from a human donor with classical Hodgkin lymphoma.

The V gene is TRBV5-1, the J gene TRBJ1-5, with a tentative D call TRBD1 (5 bases). This CDR3 region has 17 residues. V was shortened by 0 bases and J by 5 bases, with 18 bases between the two germline ends. Germline values: CDR1 SGHRS, CDR2 YFSETQ. The CDR3 region is CASSLGDRGSGHQPQHF. CDR3 nucleotide sequence: TGCGCCAGCAGCTTGGGGGACCGCGGTTCGGGGCATCAGCCCCAGCATTTT.

The rearrangement links TRBV5-1 to TRBJ2-2, with D possibly matching TRBD1 (6 bases). The V and J ends lost 1 base and 13 bases respectively, with 20 bases between them. CDR3 length equals 15 residues. CDR1 and CDR2 (germline): SGHRS, YFSETQ. The CDR3 DNA reads as TGCGCCAGCAGCTTGAAGAGGGGACAATCGGTGGGGCTGTTTTTT. It codes for CASSLKRGQSVGLFF.

This sequence joins TRBV6-5 and TRBJ2-7; tentatively, D is TRBD1 (6 bases). Trimming removed 6 bases from V and 5 bases from J, with 14 bases in between. This CDR3 is 13 amino acids long. Germline V gene lookup returns CDR1 MNHEY and CDR2 SVGAGI. For the CDR3, the DNA is TGTGCCAGCAGCCGACAGGACCGGGACGAGCAGTACTTC. It yields the protein CASSRQDRDEQYF.

The chain joins TRBV5-1 to TRBJ1-2, with D unresolved. The germline V gene encodes CDR1 SGHRS and CDR2 YFSETQ. Trimming shortened V by 1 base and J by 3 bases, and 13 bases separated the two germline ends. CDR3 length: 15 residues. The CDR3 reads CASSLSGPPDYGYTF. DNA of the CDR3: TGCGCCAGCAGCTTGTCCGGGCCCCCAGACTATGGCTACACCTTC.

The J gene is TRBJ1-1, the V gene TRBV6-1, with 7 positions matching TRBD1. CDR3 size: 15 residues. Germline-derived CDR1 and CDR2 are MNHNS and SASEGT. J was trimmed by 2 bases and V by 4 bases; bases with no gene match: 7. CDR3 region: CASSGRQGSNTEAFF. Written as DNA, the CDR3 is TGTGCCAGCAGTGGTCGACAGGGATCAAACACTGAAGCTTTCTTT.

The chain uses TRBV6-5 and TRBJ2-1; 9 nucleotides align to TRBD1. CDR3 length: 15 amino acids. With 0 bases clipped from V and 6 bases from J, the junction kept 3 bases outside the gene matches. Germline CDR1 is MNHEY and CDR2 is SVGAGI. CDR3 coding DNA: TGTGCCAGCAGTTACTCGGGACAGGGAATCAATGAGCAGTTCTTC. It is translated as CASSYSGQGINEQFF.

This sequence joins TRBV9 and TRBJ2-7, with 7 bases matching TRBD1. This CDR3 comprises 16 residues. Per the germline V gene, CDR1 is SGDLS and CDR2 is YYNGEE. The ends lost 0 bases at V and 0 bases at J; junction bases unmatched: 6. In DNA form, the CDR3 reads TGTGCCAGCAGCGTAGGGGACAGAGAATTCTCCTACGAGCAGTACTTC. Translating gives CASSVGDREFSYEQYF.

CDR3 amino acids: CASTGGRSGNTIYF. The CDR3 DNA sequence: TGCGCCAGCACAGGGGGCCGCTCTGGAAACACCATATATTTT. The gene calls are TRBV5-1 and TRBJ1-3, with TRBD1 matching over 8 bases. The V gene end was trimmed by 6 bases and the J gene end by 0 bases; junction bases not matched to a gene: 2. The CDR3 consists of 14 residues. Germline V gene lookup returns CDR1 SGHRS and CDR2 YFSETQ.

This chain links TRBV6-5 with TRBJ1-2, with 8 positions matching TRBD1. With 2 bases clipped from V and 8 bases from J, the junction kept 4 bases outside the gene matches. The germline V gene has CDR1 MNHEY and CDR2 SVGAGI. CDR3 length equals 13 residues. DNA of the CDR3: TGTGCCAGCAGTTACGACAGGGGCTCCGGCTACACCTTC. As protein: CASSYDRGSGYTF.

CDR3: CSVGTIFETQYF. The CDR3 bases are TGCAGCGTGGGGACTATCTTTGAGACCCAGTACTTC. The rearrangement links TRBV29-1 to TRBJ2-5; 7 bases fit TRBD2. CDR1 is SQVTM, CDR2 ANQGSEA, per germline. The CDR3 runs to 12 residues. V was pared by 6 bases and J by 5 bases, with 6 bases of the junction left unmatched.

V usage is TRBV29-1 and J usage is TRBJ2-7; D remains unclear. V dropped 2 bases and J dropped 4 bases, with 12 bases sitting between them. Per germline, CDR1 SQVTM and CDR2 ANQGSEA. CDR3 size: 13 residues. In DNA, the CDR3 is TGCAGCGTTGAAACCAGTCAGAGGTACGAGCAGTACTTC. The encoded protein is CSVETSQRYEQYF.

The V and J genes are TRBV4-1 and TRBJ1-2; no reliable D call. Deletions cut 4 bases from V and 0 bases from J, with 12 bases between. The germline gives CDR1 MGHRA, CDR2 YSYEKL. The CDR3 runs to 15 residues. Here the CDR3 reads CASSPPAGSNYGYTF. The CDR3 DNA follows: TGCGCCAGCAGCCCCCCGGCTGGGTCTAACTATGGCTACACCTTC.

This clone was counted a single time. The V call is TRBV28, the J call TRBJ2-1; a weak D match, TRBD1 (7 bases). Looked up from germline, CDR1 is MDHEN and CDR2 is SYDVKM. The CDR3 loop spans 15 amino acids. Trimming removed 2 bases at V and 6 bases at J, with 14 bases between. The CDR3 region has the DNA TGTGCCAGCAGTTTAGACAGGGAGGTTGTCAATGAGCAGTTCTTC. Its translation is CASSLDREVVNEQFF.

J is TRBJ2-2 and V is TRBV30; TRBD1 aligns across 12 bases. J gave up 6 bases and V 4 bases, and 12 bases lay outside the gene matches. Germline CDR1 and CDR2: GTSNPN and SVGIG (reference sequence). CDR3 length: 17 amino acids. The CDR3 loop reads CAWISGTGGDFSGELFF. The CDR3 nucleotides read TGTGCCTGGATTTCCGGGACAGGGGGCGACTTCTCCGGGGAGCTGTTTTTT.

This clone has only one observation. The chain's CDR3 is CASSQRYNEQFF. DNA for the CDR3: TGTGCCAGCAGCCAAAGATACAATGAGCAGTTCTTC. The chain combines TRBV28 with TRBJ2-1; D ambiguous. CDR3 length equals 12 residues. Germline CDR1 and CDR2: MDHEN and SYDVKM. With 6 bases removed from V and 4 bases from J, the gap between germline ends came to 7 bases.

The CDR3 nucleotides are TGCGCCAGCAGCTTCGGGGGTGAGACCCAGTACTTC. This translates into CASSFGGETQYF. This chain uses TRBV5-1 with TRBJ2-5; D perhaps matches TRBD2 (6 bases). Between the trimmed V and J ends, which lost 2 bases and 5 bases, there was a span of 7 bases. The CDR3 sequence is 12 residues long. Per germline, CDR1 SGHRS and CDR2 YFSETQ.

This clone was counted only a few times. The rearrangement links TRBV6-9 to TRBJ2-5; D is undetermined. The J call may be wrong; the DNA end is better matched by TRBJ2-7. Germline lookup yields CDR1 MNHGY and CDR2 SVAAGI. The CDR3 contains 10 residues. CDR3 nucleotides: TGTGCCAGCAGGCGCTACGAGCAGTACTTC. Translated: CASRRYEQYF.

This chain uses TRBV6-1 with TRBJ1-5, with D perhaps matching TRBD1 (6 bases). Trimming shortened V by 2 bases and J by 0 bases, and 14 bases separated the two germline ends. This CDR3 is 17 amino acids long. Per germline, CDR1 MNHNS and CDR2 SASEGT. CDR3 DNA: TGTGCCAGCAGTGAAAGGGCTGGACAGCTTAGCAATCAGCCCCAGCATTTT. Its protein product is CASSERAGQLSNQPQHF.

CDR3 in amino acids: CASKRTGEVTDTQYF. For the CDR3, the DNA is TGTGCCAGCAAGCGGACAGGGGAAGTAACAGATACGCAGTATTTT. The chain combines TRBV9 with TRBJ2-3; TRBD1 matches at 9 bases. Germline assignment: CDR1 SGDLS and CDR2 YYNGEE. This CDR3 has 15 residues. With 6 bases clipped from V and 3 bases from J, the junction kept 8 bases outside the gene matches.

The genes are TRBV5-1 and TRBJ1-1; no firm D call. CDR1 and CDR2 from the germline V gene are SGHRS and YFSETQ. V was shortened by 7 bases and J by 1 base, with 14 bases between the two germline ends. This CDR3 has 14 amino acids. CDR3 in amino acids: CASLQGSGNTEAFF. The CDR3 DNA is TGCGCCAGCTTACAAGGGTCGGGGAACACTGAAGCTTTCTTT. Using reference TRBV5-1 and TRBJ1-1 for the parts outside the CDR3, the full variable domain is KAGVTQTPRYLIKTRGQQVTLSCSPISGHRSVSWYQQTPGQGLQFLFEYFSETQRNKGNFPGRFSGRQFSNSRSEMNVSTLELGDSALYLCASLQGSGNTEAFFGQGTRLTVV.

The CDR3, as DNA: TGCAGCGTCCTCGGGACTAGGGCCTACAATGAGCAGTTCTTC. This codes for CSVLGTRAYNEQFF. The chain links TRBV29-1 to TRBJ2-1; TRBD2 matches 8 bases. The CDR3 has 14 residues. Germline assignment: CDR1 SQVTM and CDR2 ANQGSEA. V shed 6 bases and J 2 bases; nucleotides not matched to a gene: 6.

A few counts support this clone. The rearrangement links TRBV6-5 to TRBJ1-6; D is uncertain. V was pared by 5 bases and J by 7 bases, with 12 bases between. The CDR3 contains 14 residues. The V gene's germline CDR1 is MNHEY and CDR2 SVGAGI. The CDR3 sequence is CASSPRYLNSPLHF. The DNA of the CDR3 is TGTGCCAGCAGTCCCAGATATCTGAATTCACCCCTCCACTTT.

The chain links TRBV28 to TRBJ1-6; D is undetermined. CDR1 is MDHEN, CDR2 SYDVKM, per germline. The ends were cut back, 4 bases at V and 8 bases at J, with 15 bases in the middle. CDR3 length: 15 amino acids. The DNA of the CDR3 is TGTGCCAGCAGTTCTACTGTGACTGGGTATTCACCCCTCCACTTT. Its protein is CASSSTVTGYSPLHF.

The chain employs TRBV5-1 and TRBJ1-6; 7 positions match TRBD1. The germline gives CDR1 SGHRS, CDR2 YFSETQ. CDR3 size: 14 residues. With V trimmed by 10 bases and J by 7 bases, 11 bases remained unmatched. The CDR3, as DNA: TGCGCCTGCAATCTCGGACAGGCCAATTCACCCCTCCACTTT. Translated, it gives CACNLGQANSPLHF.

The V and J genes are TRBV19 and TRBJ2-5, with a weak D call TRBD1 (6 bases). CDR3 length equals 14 residues. Trimming took 4 bases from V and 1 from J, leaving 10 bases between them. Germline V lookup: CDR1 LNHDA, CDR2 SQIVND (reference sequence). DNA of the CDR3: TGTGCCAGTAGTAGAAGGGACACCCAAGAGACCCAGTACTTC. It yields the protein CASSRRDTQETQYF.

The chain recombines TRBV6-1 with TRBJ2-7, with 9 bases aligning to TRBD1. Losses at the gene ends were 2 bases for V and 3 bases for J; bases not matched to a gene: 5. Germline V gene data show CDR1 as MNHNS and CDR2 as SASEGT. The CDR3 is made up of 15 amino acids. This CDR3 reads CASSESPGQGYEQYF. The DNA for the CDR3 is TGTGCCAGCAGTGAATCACCGGGACAGGGCTACGAGCAGTACTTC.

The rearrangement links TRBV11-2 to TRBJ2-1, with TRBD2 as a possible D gene (6 bases). This CDR3 contains 16 residues. Germline-derived CDR1 and CDR2 are SGHAT and FQNNGV. Trimming left V 6 bases short and J 4 bases short, with 19 bases between. CDR3 protein: CASRTLAGRLYNEQFF. CDR3 in DNA: TGTGCCAGCAGGACACTGGCGGGGAGACTTTACAATGAGCAGTTCTTC.

The V and J genes are TRBV5-1 and TRBJ2-5; D remains ambiguous. V lost 0 bases, J lost 6 bases, and 12 bases lay in between. The CDR3 sequence is 14 residues long. Germline values: CDR1 SGHRS, CDR2 YFSETQ. As DNA, the CDR3 is TGCGCCAGCAGCTTGGATCGGACCGGGCAGACCCAGTACTTC. This sequence encodes CASSLDRTGQTQYF. The full variable domain, completed using reference TRBV5-1 and TRBJ2-5, is KAGVTQTPRYLIKTRGQQVTLSCSPISGHRSVSWYQQTPGQGLQFLFEYFSETQRNKGNFPGRFSGRQFSNSRSEMNVSTLELGDSALYLCASSLDRTGQTQYFGPGTRLLVL.

As concerns this clone: This sample includes further DNA sequences coding for the same CDR3. J is TRBJ1-5 and V is TRBV5-1; tentatively, D is TRBD1 (6 bases). Between the trimmed V and J ends, which lost 0 bases and 6 bases, there was a span of 10 bases. Germline assignment: CDR1 SGHRS and CDR2 YFSETQ. This CDR3 spans 14 amino acids. Written as DNA, the CDR3 is TGCGCCAGCAGCTTGGAAGGGGGAGGTCAGCCCCAGCATTTT. Residues: CASSLEGGGQPQHF.

This chain links TRBV2 with TRBJ1-3; D gene ambiguous. Germline V CDR1 and CDR2: SNHLY, FYNNEI. The CDR3 has 15 residues. Trimming left V 2 bases short and J 0 bases short, with 8 bases between. The CDR3, as DNA: TGTGCCAGCAGTGAACAGCTTAGCTCTGGAAACACCATATATTTT. It encodes CASSEQLSSGNTIYF. The full variable domain, with the rest looked up from reference TRBV2 and TRBJ1-3, is EPEVTQTPSHQVTQMGQEVILRCVPISNHLYFYWYRQILGQKVEFLVSFYNNEISEKSEIFDDQFSVERPDGSNFTLKIRSTKLEDSAMYFCASSEQLSSGNTIYFGEGSWLTVV.